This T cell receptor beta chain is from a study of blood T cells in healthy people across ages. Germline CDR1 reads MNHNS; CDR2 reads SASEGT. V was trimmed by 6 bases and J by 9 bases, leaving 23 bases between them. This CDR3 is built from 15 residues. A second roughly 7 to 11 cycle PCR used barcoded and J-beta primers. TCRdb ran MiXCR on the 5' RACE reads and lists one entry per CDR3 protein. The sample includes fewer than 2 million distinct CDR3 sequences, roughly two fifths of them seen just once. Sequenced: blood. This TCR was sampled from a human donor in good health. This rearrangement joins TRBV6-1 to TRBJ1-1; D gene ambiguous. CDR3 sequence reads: CASSGSHGPREKAFF. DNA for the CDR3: TGTGCCAGCAGCGGTTCCCATGGGCCGCGGGAAAAAGCTTTCTTT.